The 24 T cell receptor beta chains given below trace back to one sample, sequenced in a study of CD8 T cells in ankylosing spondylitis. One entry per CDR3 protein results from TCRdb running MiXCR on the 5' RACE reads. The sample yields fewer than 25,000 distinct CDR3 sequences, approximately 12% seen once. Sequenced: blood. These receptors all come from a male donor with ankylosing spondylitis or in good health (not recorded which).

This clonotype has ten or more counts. CDR3 bases: TGTGCCAGCAGCCGTACTAGCTACGAGCAGTACTTC. This gives the protein CASSRTSYEQYF. The rearrangement links TRBV12-3 or TRBV12-4 to TRBJ2-7, with a weak D call TRBD2 (5 bases). V was shortened by 6 bases and J by 3 bases, with 9 bases between the two germline ends. CDR3 size: 12 residues.

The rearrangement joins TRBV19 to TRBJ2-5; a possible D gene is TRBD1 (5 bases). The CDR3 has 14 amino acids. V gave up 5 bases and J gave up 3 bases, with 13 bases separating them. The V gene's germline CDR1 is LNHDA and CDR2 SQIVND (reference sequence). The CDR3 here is CASSVQGSKETQYF. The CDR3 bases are TGTGCCAGTAGTGTCCAGGGAAGTAAAGAGACCCAGTACTTC.

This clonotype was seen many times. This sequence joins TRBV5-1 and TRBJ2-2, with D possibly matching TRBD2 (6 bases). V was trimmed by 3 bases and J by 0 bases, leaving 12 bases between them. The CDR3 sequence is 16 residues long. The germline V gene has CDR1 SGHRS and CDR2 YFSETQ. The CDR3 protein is CASSSSRTTNTGELFF. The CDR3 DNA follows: TGCGCCAGCAGCTCCTCGAGGACTACGAACACCGGGGAGCTGTTTTTT. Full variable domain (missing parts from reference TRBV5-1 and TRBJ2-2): KAGVTQTPRYLIKTRGQQVTLSCSPISGHRSVSWYQQTPGQGLQFLFEYFSETQRNKGNFPGRFSGRQFSNSRSEMNVSTLELGDSALYLCASSSSRTTNTGELFFGEGSRLTVL.

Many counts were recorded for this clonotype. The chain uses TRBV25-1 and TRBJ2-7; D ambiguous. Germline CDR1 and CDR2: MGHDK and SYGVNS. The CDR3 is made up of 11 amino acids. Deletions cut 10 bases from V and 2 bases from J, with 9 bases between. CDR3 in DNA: TGTGCCACCGAAGGGCCCTACGAGCAGTACTTC. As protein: CATEGPYEQYF.

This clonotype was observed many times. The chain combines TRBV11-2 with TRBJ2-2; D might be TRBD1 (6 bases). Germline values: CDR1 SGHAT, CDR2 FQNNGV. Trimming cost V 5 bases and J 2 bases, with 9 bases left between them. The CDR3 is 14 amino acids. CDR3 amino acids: CASSRTVNTGELFF. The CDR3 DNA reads TGTGCCAGCAGCCGGACAGTCAACACCGGGGAGCTGTTTTTT.

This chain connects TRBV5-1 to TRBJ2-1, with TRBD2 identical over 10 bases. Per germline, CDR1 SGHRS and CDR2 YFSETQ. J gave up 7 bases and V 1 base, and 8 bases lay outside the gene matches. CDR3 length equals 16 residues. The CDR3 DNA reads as TGCGCCAGCAGCTTGCGACCGGGACTAGCGATAAATGAGCAGTTCTTC. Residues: CASSLRPGLAINEQFF.

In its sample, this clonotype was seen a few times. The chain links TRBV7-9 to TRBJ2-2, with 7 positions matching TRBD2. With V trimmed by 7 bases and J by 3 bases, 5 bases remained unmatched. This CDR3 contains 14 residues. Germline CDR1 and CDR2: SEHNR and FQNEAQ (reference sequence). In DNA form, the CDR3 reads TGTGCCAGCACGGAGCGGGGTTACACCGGGGAGCTGTTTTTT. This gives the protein CASTERGYTGELFF.

The CDR3 loop is CSAGTSGTTDTQYF. The CDR3 DNA reads TGCAGCGCCGGGACTAGCGGGACCACAGATACGCAGTATTTT. This rearrangement joins TRBV29-1 to TRBJ2-3, with 13 bases matching TRBD2. V dropped 7 bases and J dropped 2; count of bases not matched to a gene: 3. The CDR3 extends over 14 amino acids. Germline CDR1 and CDR2: SQVTM and ANQGSEA.

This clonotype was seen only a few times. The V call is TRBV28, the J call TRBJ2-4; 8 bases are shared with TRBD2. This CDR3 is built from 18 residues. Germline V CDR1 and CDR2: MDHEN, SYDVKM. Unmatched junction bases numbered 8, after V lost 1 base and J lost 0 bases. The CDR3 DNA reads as TGTGCCAGCAGTTTATATGACGGACTAGCAGTAGCCAAAAACATTCAGTACTTC. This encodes CASSLYDGLAVAKNIQYF.

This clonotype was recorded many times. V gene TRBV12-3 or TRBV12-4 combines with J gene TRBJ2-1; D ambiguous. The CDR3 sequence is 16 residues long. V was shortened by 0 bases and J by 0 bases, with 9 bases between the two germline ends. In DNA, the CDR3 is TGTGCCAGCAGTTTAGCCGGCGGAAGCTCCTACAATGAGCAGTTCTTC. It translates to CASSLAGGSSYNEQFF.

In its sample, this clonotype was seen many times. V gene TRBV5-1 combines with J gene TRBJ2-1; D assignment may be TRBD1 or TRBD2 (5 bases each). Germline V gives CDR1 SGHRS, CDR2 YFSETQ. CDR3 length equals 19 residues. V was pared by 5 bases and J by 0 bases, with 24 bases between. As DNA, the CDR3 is TGCGCCAGCAGGGACCTAGGGGCGGGCCGTATGAGCTCCTACAATGAGCAGTTCTTC. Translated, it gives CASRDLGAGRMSSYNEQFF.

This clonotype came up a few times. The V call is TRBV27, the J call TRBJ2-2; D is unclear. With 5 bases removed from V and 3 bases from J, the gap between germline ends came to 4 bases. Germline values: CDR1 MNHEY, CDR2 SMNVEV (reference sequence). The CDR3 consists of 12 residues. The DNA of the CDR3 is TGTGCCAGCAGTAAATACACCGGGGAGCTGTTTTTT. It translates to CASSKYTGELFF.

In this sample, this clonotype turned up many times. The CDR3 DNA is TGTGCCAGCAGTTCACGCCGCGCGGGGGGACAAAACATTCAGTACTTC. Amino acid sequence: CASSSRRAGGQNIQYF. This rearrangement joins TRBV12-3 or TRBV12-4 to TRBJ2-4; TRBD2 matches at 8 bases. The CDR3 has 16 amino acids. J lost 5 bases, V lost 4 bases, and 10 bases had no gene match.

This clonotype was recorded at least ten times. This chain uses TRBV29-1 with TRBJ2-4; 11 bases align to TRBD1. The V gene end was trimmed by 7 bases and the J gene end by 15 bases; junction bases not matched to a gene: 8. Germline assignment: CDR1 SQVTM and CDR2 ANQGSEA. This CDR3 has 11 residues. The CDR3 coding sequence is TGCAGCGCTGGGGACAGGGGGGGCTGGTACTTC. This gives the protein CSAGDRGGWYF.

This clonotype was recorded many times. The CDR3 is CASSQDPLGTDTQYF. In DNA, the CDR3 is TGTGCCAGCAGCCAAGACCCCCTGGGAACAGATACGCAGTATTTT. The V gene is TRBV13, the J gene TRBJ2-3; D gene uncertain. Trimming took off 5 bases at V and 3 bases at J, with 15 bases between the two ends. The CDR3 totals 15 residues. The germline gives CDR1 PRHDT, CDR2 FYEKMQ (reference sequence).

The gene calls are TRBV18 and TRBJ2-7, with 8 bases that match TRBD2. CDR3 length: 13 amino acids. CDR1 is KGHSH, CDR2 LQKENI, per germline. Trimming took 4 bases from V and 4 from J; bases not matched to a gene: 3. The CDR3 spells CASSQRGMYEQYF. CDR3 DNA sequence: TGTGCCAGCTCACAGCGGGGGATGTACGAGCAGTACTTC.

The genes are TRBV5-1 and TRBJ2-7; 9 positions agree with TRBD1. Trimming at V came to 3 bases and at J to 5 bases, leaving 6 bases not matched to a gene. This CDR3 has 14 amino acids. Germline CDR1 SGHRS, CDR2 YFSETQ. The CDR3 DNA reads TGCGCCAGCAGCTCGTCGGGACAGGGAAACGAGCAGTACTTC. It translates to CASSSSGQGNEQYF.

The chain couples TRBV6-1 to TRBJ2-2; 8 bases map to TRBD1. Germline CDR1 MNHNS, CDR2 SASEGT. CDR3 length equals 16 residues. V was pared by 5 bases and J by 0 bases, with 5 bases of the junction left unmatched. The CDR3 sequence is CASSSRTGTNTGELFF. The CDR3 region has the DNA TGTGCCAGCAGTTCCCGGACAGGGACGAACACCGGGGAGCTGTTTTTT.

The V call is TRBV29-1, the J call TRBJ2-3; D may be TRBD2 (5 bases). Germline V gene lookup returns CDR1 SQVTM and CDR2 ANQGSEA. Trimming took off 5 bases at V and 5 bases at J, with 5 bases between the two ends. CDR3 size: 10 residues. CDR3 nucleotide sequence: TGCAGCGTTCGGGGAGATACGCAGTATTTT. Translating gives CSVRGDTQYF.

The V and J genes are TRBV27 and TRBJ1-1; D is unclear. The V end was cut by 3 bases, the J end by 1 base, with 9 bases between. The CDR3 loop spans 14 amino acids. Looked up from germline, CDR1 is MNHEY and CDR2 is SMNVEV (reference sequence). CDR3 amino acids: CASSFSLENTEAFF. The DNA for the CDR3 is TGTGCCAGCAGTTTCTCGTTAGAGAACACTGAAGCTTTCTTT.

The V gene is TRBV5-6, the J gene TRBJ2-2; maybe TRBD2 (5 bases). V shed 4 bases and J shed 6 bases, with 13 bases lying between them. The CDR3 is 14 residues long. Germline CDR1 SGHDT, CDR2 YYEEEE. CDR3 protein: CASSPTGLAGELFF. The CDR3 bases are TGTGCCAGCAGCCCTACTGGACTGGCCGGGGAGCTGTTTTTT. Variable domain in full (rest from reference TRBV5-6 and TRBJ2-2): DAGVTQSPTHLIKTRGQQVTLRCSPKSGHDTVSWYQQALGQGPQFIFQYYEEEERQRGNFPDRFSGHQFPNYSSELNVNALLLGDSALYLCASSPTGLAGELFFGEGSRLTVL.

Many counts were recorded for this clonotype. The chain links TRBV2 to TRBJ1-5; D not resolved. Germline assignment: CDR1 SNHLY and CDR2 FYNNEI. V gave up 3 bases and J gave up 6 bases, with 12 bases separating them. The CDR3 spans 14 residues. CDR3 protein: CASSDSTISQPQHF. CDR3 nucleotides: TGTGCCAGCAGTGACTCCACTATTAGTCAGCCCCAGCATTTT.

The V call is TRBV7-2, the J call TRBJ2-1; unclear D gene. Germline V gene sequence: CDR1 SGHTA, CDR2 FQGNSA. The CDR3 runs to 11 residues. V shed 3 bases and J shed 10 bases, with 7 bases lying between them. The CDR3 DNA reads TGTGCCAGCAGCTTTGGCCCCGAGCAGTTCTTC. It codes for CASSFGPEQFF.

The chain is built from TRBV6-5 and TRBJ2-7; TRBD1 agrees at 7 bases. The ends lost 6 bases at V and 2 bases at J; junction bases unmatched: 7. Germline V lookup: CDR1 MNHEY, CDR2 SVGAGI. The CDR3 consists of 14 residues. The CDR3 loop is CASRGTAFPYEQYF. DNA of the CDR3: TGTGCCAGCAGGGGGACAGCCTTTCCCTACGAGCAGTACTTC.